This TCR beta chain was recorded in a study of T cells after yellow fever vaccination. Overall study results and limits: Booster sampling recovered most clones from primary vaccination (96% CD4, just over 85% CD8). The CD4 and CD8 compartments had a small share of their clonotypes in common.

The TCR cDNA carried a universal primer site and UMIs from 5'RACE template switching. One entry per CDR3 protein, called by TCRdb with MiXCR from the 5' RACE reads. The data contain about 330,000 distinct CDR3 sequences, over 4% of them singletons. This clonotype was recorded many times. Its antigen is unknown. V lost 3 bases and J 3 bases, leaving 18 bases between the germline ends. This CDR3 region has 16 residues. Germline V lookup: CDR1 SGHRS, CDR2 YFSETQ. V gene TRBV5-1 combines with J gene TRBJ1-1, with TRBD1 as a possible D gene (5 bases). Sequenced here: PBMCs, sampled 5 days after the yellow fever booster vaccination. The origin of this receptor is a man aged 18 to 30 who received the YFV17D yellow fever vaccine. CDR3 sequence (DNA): TGCGCCAGCAGCTGGAGGGGCTCCCGCTTGGACACTGAAGCTTTCTTT. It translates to CASSWRGSRLDTEAFF.